The clone carrying this T cell receptor (beta chain) was seen more than once but under ten times. The antigen is unknown. Researchers prepared the TCRbeta library using unique molecular identifiers, the study reports. TCRdb passed the PCR reads through MiXCR, listing each CDR3 protein once. The sample has under 850,000 distinct CDR3 sequences; around 13% are singletons. This CDR3 is built from 16 residues. The germline V gene encodes CDR1 MDHEN and CDR2 SYDVKM. V was trimmed by 5 bases and J by 2 bases, leaving 13 bases between them. This sample was included in a study of T-cell reconstitution after alpha-beta-depleted transplantation in children. Study-wide results and limits: As was reported, about two months after transplant, alpha-beta T cells came from several hundred expanded graft clones. T-cell numbers and diversity one year post-transplant derived largely from freshly generated T cells. Surviving recipient T cells and thymic progenitors accounted for the high day-60 TCRbeta diversity observed in some patients.

This clonotype was obtained from a girl aged 2-15 years with congenital amegakaryocytic thrombocytopenia, due to receive a stem cell transplant. This rearrangement joins TRBV28 to TRBJ2-6; D remains ambiguous. The material was PBMCs, obtained before TCRalphabeta/CD19-depleted stem cell transplant. CDR3 sequence (DNA): TGTGCCAGCAGTAAGCCCGCTGGGGCTGGGGCCAACGTCCTGACTTTC. Translated: CASSKPAGAGANVLTF.